The source of this T cell receptor beta chain is a study of CD8 T cells in ankylosing spondylitis. Trimming shortened V by 6 bases and J by 0 bases, and 3 bases separated the two germline ends. The CDR3 length is 13 residues. CDR1 and CDR2 (germline): LNHDA, SQIVND (reference sequence). Regarding this clonotype: Antigen specificity is unknown.

Quantitative 5'-RACE with molecular barcodes produced the TCR beta libraries. Via MiXCR, TCRdb re-called the 5' RACE reads, giving one row per CDR3 protein. There are some 130,000 distinct CDR3 sequences in the sample; roughly 13% occur only once, and under 3% lies in the top ten. Study conclusions and caveats: Some of the motif variants had earlier been found in reactive arthritis patients' fluid and blood.

Input material: blood, either unsorted or a sorted T cell fraction (not recorded which). The sequence was obtained from a female donor with ankylosing spondylitis or in good health (not recorded which). This chain links TRBV19 with TRBJ2-6; no firm D call. The CDR3 reads CASRNSGANVLTF. CDR3 coding DNA: TGTGCCAGTAGGAACTCTGGGGCCAACGTCCTGACTTTC.